A selection of T cell receptor beta chains follows, all from one sample in a study of response to subunit inactivated influenza vaccine. Using its own MiXCR run on the RT-PCR reads, TCRdb lists one record per CDR3 protein. This table has 800,000 or so distinct CDR3 sequences, around 20% appearing once. This material consisted of PBMCs from blood, taken roughly 5 days after vaccination. Receptors were obtained from a middle-aged man who received an inactivated influenza vaccine. Each CDR3 is given with its conserved first and last residue. The D gene is left open where the match is weak. Not all rows give a size; the values are once, few, many and, for expanded clones, a class.

size	V	J	D	DNA	CDR3
-	TRBV6-4	TRBJ1-1	-	TGTGCCAGCAGCGTGTACCGGGAGGAAGCTTTCTTT	CASSVYREEAFF
few	TRBV20-1	TRBJ2-3	TRBD1	TGCAGTGCTAGTGGTATTACAGGGGGGTGGACAGATACGCAGTATTTT	CSASGITGGWTDTQYF
-	TRBV25-1	TRBJ2-7	TRBD1	TGTGCCAGCATCGCCGGGACAGAAAACTACGAGCAGTACTTC	CASIAGTENYEQYF
-	TRBV5-5	TRBJ2-7	TRBD1	TGTGCCAGCAGCTTCCCCTCGGGACAGAGTTCCTACGAGCAGTACTTC	CASSFPSGQSSYEQYF
few	TRBV4-3	TRBJ2-2	TRBD1	TGCGCCAGCAGCCAAGCTACAGGGGCGCGGGAGCTGTTTTTT	CASSQATGARELFF
-	TRBV29-1	TRBJ2-1	-	TGCAGCGTTGACAGGGTGGAGGACAATGAGCAGTTCTTC	CSVDRVEDNEQFF
-	TRBV20-1	TRBJ2-1	-	TGCAGTGCTACGACTAGTCTCCATGAGCAGTTCTTC	CSATTSLHEQFF
-	TRBV7-9	TRBJ2-1	-	TGTGCCAGCAGCTTAGGGCAGGCGTTTGTGAATGAGCAGTTCTTC	CASSLGQAFVNEQFF
-	TRBV20-1	TRBJ2-2	-	TGCAGTGCTAAACGGAATTCGAACACCGGGGAGCTGTTTTTT	CSAKRNSNTGELFF
few	TRBV6-2/TRBV6-3	TRBJ2-7	-	TGTGCCAGCAGTTCCCCGGGACAATGGAGCTACGAGCAGTACTTC	CASSSPGQWSYEQYF
few	TRBV15	TRBJ1-1	-	TGTGCCACCAGTCCTTGGTCCTCGGCCATAGGGGCTGAAGCTTTCTTT	CATSPWSSAIGAEAFF
-	TRBV21-1	TRBJ2-1	-	TGTGCCAGCAGCAAAATCTTGAGGGCGGGAGGTTACAATGAGCAGTTCTTC	CASSKILRAGGYNEQFF
-	TRBV9	TRBJ2-3	TRBD2	TGTGCCAGCAGCGTCAAGGAGTCTAGCGGGAGCGGTACAGATACGCAGTATTTT	CASSVKESSGSGTDTQYF
few	TRBV7-8	TRBJ2-6	-	TGTGCCAGCAGCCACCGGCGGACTGGGGCCAACGTCCTGACTTTC	CASSHRRTGANVLTF
few	TRBV5-1	TRBJ1-4	-	TGCGCCAGCAGCTTGGTGGTCGGGGCGGGTGAAAAACTGTTTTTT	CASSLVVGAGEKLFF
few	TRBV7-2	TRBJ2-1	-	TGTGCCAGCAGCTTAGGGACACAAAGTGAGCAGTTCTTC	CASSLGTQSEQFF
few	TRBV10-3	TRBJ2-5	TRBD2	TGTGCCATCCAAAGCTGGGGGGGGGAGACCCAGTACTTC	CAIQSWGGETQYF
-	TRBV29-1	TRBJ2-5	-	TGCAGCGTAAGGGGCAGGTTCGGGCAAGAGACCCAGTACTTC	CSVRGRFGQETQYF
-	TRBV7-3	TRBJ2-1	TRBD2	TGTGCCAGCAGCTTAACGTACGCGGGAGGGCCTTATTACTCCTACAATGAGCAGTTCTTC	CASSLTYAGGPYYSYNEQFF
-	TRBV7-9	TRBJ2-1	TRBD2	TGTGCCAGCAATCCTAGCGGGGCCTACAATGAGCAGTTCTTC	CASNPSGAYNEQFF
-	TRBV6-2/TRBV6-3	TRBJ2-5	-	TGTGCCAGCAGTGGGATTCAGGGGACCGAGACCCAGTACTTC	CASSGIQGTETQYF
-	TRBV5-1	TRBJ2-5	-	TGCGCCAGCAGCCCCACCAGGGGAGACCAAGAGACCCAGTACTTC	CASSPTRGDQETQYF
-	TRBV10-3	TRBJ2-1	-	TGTGCCATCAGTGACTCCCCCTTGAATGAGCAGTTCTTC	CAISDSPLNEQFF
-	TRBV9	TRBJ2-7	TRBD2	TGTGCCAGCAGCGTAGAGTCTAGCGGCTACGAGCAGTACTTC	CASSVESSGYEQYF
-	TRBV9	TRBJ2-3	TRBD1	TGTGCCAGCAGCCTCACTCCGGGACAGCGCACAGATACGCAGTATTTT	CASSLTPGQRTDTQYF
-	TRBV6-1	TRBJ2-3	TRBD2	TGTGCCAGCAGTGAAGCGGGTCGTGTCATTGGCGGGAGAAAAGATACGCAGTATTTT	CASSEAGRVIGGRKDTQYF